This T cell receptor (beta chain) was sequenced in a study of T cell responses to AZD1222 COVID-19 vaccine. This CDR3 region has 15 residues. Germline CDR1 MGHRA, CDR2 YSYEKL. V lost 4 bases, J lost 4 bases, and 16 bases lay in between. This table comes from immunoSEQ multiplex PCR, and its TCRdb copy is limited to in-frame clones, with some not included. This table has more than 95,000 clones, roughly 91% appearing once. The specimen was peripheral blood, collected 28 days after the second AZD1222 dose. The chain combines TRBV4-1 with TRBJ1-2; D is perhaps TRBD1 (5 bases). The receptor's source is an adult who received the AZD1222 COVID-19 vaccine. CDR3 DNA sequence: TGCGCCAGCAGCCCCCGGGCGGGGGGGAGCTATGGCTACACCTTC. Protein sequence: CASSPRAGGSYGYTF.